The text below deals with one TCR beta chain. These data belong to a study of technical replicates of blood from a few donors. Sequencing used immunoSEQ multiplex PCR; TCRdb keeps in-frame clones, though not all of them. This sample yields about 83,000 clones, of which around nine tenths are seen a single time; over 0.2% belongs to the top ten. Trimming took off 1 base at V and 0 bases at J, with 18 bases between the two ends. CDR1 is MGHRA and CDR2 is YSYEKL in the germline V gene. This CDR3 has 18 residues. The specimen was T cells isolated from PBMCs. The sequence was collected from a human donor in good health. The V gene is TRBV4-1, the J gene TRBJ1-1, with D possibly matching TRBD1 (6 bases). In nucleotides, the CDR3 is TGCGCCAGCAGCCAAGGGCCTCAGACAGGTCTATTGAACACTGAAGCTTTCTTT. Protein: CASSQGPQTGLLNTEAFF.